What follows are 8 T cell receptor beta chains derived from one specimen sequenced in a study of T cell repertoires in cytomegalovirus infection. From the reads, TCRdb called clonotypes with MiXCR, one entry per CDR3 protein. The sample carries around 490,000 distinct CDR3 sequences, approximately 26% recorded once. The sequenced material came from PBMCs. These receptor sequences come from a human donor in good health (CMV status not recorded). Some clones in this sample may be carry-over from other donors' samples.

The rearrangement uses TRBV11-3 and TRBJ2-2; TRBD2 aligns across 10 bases. In germline, CDR1 is SGHNT, CDR2 YENEEA. J lost 5 bases, V lost 1 base, and 10 bases had no gene match. The CDR3 loop spans 18 amino acids. CDR3 in amino acids: CASSLGPSSGSFTGELFF. The CDR3 nucleotides read TGTGCCAGCAGCTTAGGTCCGTCTAGCGGGAGCTTTACCGGGGAGCTGTTTTTT. Full variable domain (outside the CDR3, taken from reference TRBV11-3 and TRBJ2-2): EAGVVQSPRYKIIEKKQPVAFWCNPISGHNTLYWYLQNLGQGPELLIRYENEEAVDDSQLPKDRFSAERLKGVDSTLKIQPAELGDSAVYLCASSLGPSSGSFTGELFFGEGSRLTVL.

This clonotype has a count of ten or more. The chain joins TRBV12-3 or TRBV12-4 to TRBJ1-5, with 7 bases identical to TRBD1. This CDR3 is 14 amino acids long. Unmatched junction bases numbered 1, after V lost 3 bases and J lost 2 bases. The CDR3 DNA reads TGTGCCAGCAGTTTCCAGGGGGGCAATCAGCCCCAGCATTTT. It codes for CASSFQGGNQPQHF.

This clonotype was detected a few times. The V gene is TRBV19, the J gene TRBJ1-1, with TRBD1 matching 7 bases. V lost 5 bases and J lost 5; bases outside the gene matches: 11. This CDR3 comprises 15 residues. Germline lookup yields CDR1 LNHDA and CDR2 SQIVND (reference sequence). Written as DNA, the CDR3 is TGTGCCAGTAGTGAGGAGGACAGGAGGAAGACTGAAGCTTTCTTT. Its protein is CASSEEDRRKTEAFF. The entire variable domain, with the rest obtained from reference TRBV19 and TRBJ1-1, is as follows: DGGITQSPKYLFRKEGQNVTLSCEQNLNHDAMYWYRQDPGQGLRLIYYSQIVNDFQKGDIAEGYSVSREKKESFPLTVTSAQKNPTAFYLCASSEEDRRKTEAFFGQGTRLTVV.

This clonotype was seen once. The rearrangement uses TRBV12-3 or TRBV12-4 and TRBJ2-1; 9 bases map to TRBD2. This CDR3 has 13 residues. The J segment lost 8 bases and the V segment lost 6 bases, leaving 5 bases of the junction unmatched. The CDR3 nucleotides read TGTGCCAGCAGGGGACTAGCCTCCGATGAGCAGTTCTTC. Translation: CASRGLASDEQFF.

This chain connects TRBV20-1 to TRBJ2-5; D possibly corresponds to TRBD1 (7 bases). CDR1 and CDR2 from the germline V gene are DFQATT and SNEGSKA (reference sequence). The V gene lost 0 bases and the J gene lost 5 bases, with 19 bases spanning the gap. The CDR3 length is 16 residues. CDR3 residues: CSARDGGRPGGETQYF. DNA of the CDR3: TGCAGTGCTAGAGATGGGGGACGCCCAGGGGGGGAGACCCAGTACTTC.

This clonotype occurred a few times. The chain uses TRBV7-6 and TRBJ1-6; D call uncertain. V was cut by 2 bases and J by 5 bases, with 7 bases left in between. The CDR3 extends over 14 amino acids. Germline V gives CDR1 SGHVS, CDR2 FNYEAQ. CDR3 loop: CASSLNSDNSPLHF. The CDR3 DNA reads TGTGCCAGCAGCTTAAACAGTGATAATTCACCCCTCCACTTT. Drawing the rest from reference TRBV7-6 and TRBJ1-6, the complete variable domain is GAGVSQSPRYKVTKRGQDVALRCDPISGHVSLYWYRQALGQGPEFLTYFNYEAQQDKSGLPNDRFSAERPEGSISTLTIQRTEQRDSAMYRCASSLNSDNSPLHFGNGTRLTVT.

The CDR3 DNA reads as TGTGCCAGCTCACAGGGCGGGAGGGCCTCTTCCTACGAGCAGTACGTC. It yields the protein CASSQGGRASSYEQYV. The chain combines TRBV18 with TRBJ2-7; 9 nucleotides agree with TRBD2. The germline gives CDR1 KGHSH, CDR2 LQKENI. Unmatched junction bases numbered 8, after V lost 4 bases and J lost 1 base. The CDR3 length is 16 residues.

The sample holds a few counts of this clonotype. The chain recombines TRBV6-1 with TRBJ2-5, with TRBD1 identical over 8 bases. The CDR3 length is 18 residues. V was clipped by 5 bases and J by 5 bases; unmatched bases: 19. Looked up from germline, CDR1 is MNHNS and CDR2 is SASEGT. DNA for the CDR3: TGTGCCAGCAGTAAACTCACCGATATGGACAGGGATGGGGAGACCCAGTACTTC. Its protein product is CASSKLTDMDRDGETQYF.